This T cell receptor beta chain is from a study of T cell clones after liver transplantation. Study-level background: Liver transplant recipients had immunosuppression withdrawal attempted within 2 years. Patients counted as tolerant after at least one year off all immunosuppression, enzymes not exceeding twice normal.

J gave up 2 bases and V 1 base, and 1 base lay outside the gene matches. The CDR3 sequence is 14 residues long. CDR1 and CDR2 from the germline V gene are SGDLS and YYNGEE. TCRdb's table, derived via immunoSEQ multiplex PCR, lists solely in-frame clones and lacks some. The sample records 65,000 to 90,000 clones, around nine tenths being singletons. This chain connects TRBV9 to TRBJ2-7, with 9 bases aligning to TRBD1. The source is a human donor who received a liver transplant. The material sequenced was CD4+ T cells from blood, taken before liver transplant. The CDR3 here is CASSVRTGAYEQYF. Here the CDR3 DNA reads TGTGCCAGCAGCGTAAGGACAGGGGCCTACGAGCAGTACTTC. Using reference TRBV9 and TRBJ2-7 for the parts outside the CDR3, the full variable domain is DSGVTQTPKHLITATGQRVTLRCSPRSGDLSVYWYQQSLDQGLQFLIQYYNGEERAKGNILERFSAQQFPDLHSELNLSSLELGDSALYFCASSVRTGAYEQYFGPGTRLTVT.